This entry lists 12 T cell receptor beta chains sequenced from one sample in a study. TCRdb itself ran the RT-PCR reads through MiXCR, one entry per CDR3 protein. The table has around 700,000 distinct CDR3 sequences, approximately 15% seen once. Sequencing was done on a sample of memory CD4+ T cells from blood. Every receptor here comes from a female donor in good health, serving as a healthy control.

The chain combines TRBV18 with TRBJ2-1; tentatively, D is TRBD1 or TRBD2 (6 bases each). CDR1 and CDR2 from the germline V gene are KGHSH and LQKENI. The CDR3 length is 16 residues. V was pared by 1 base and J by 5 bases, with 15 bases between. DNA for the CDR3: TGTGCCAGCTCACCACTTCGGGGGCAGAGGCACAATGAGCAGTTCTTC. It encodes CASSPLRGQRHNEQFF.

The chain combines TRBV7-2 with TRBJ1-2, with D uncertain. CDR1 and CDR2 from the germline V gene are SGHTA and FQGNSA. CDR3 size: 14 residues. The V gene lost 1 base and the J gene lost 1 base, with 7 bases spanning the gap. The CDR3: CASSLGSINYGYTF. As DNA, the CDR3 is TGTGCCAGCAGCTTAGGCAGCATTAACTATGGCTACACCTTC.

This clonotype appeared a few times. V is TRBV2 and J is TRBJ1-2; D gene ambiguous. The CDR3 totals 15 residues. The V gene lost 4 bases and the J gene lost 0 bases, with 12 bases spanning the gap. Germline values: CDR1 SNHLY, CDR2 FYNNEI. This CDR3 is CASSAQVLANYGYTF. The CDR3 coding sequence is TGTGCCAGCAGTGCCCAGGTGTTAGCTAACTATGGCTACACCTTC.

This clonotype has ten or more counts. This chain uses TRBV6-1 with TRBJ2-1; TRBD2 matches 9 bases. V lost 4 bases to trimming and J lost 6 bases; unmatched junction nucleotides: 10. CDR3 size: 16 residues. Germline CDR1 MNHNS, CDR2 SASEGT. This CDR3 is CASSAPLAGESNEQFF. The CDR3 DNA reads TGTGCCAGCAGTGCCCCTTTAGCGGGAGAGAGCAATGAGCAGTTCTTC.

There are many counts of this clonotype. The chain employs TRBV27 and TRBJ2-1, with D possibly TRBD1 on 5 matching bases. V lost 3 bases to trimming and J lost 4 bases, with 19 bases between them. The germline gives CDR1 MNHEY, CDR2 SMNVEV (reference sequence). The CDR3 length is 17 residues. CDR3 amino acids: CASSLSSVARVYNEQFF. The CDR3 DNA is TGTGCCAGCAGTTTGAGCAGCGTGGCCAGGGTATACAATGAGCAGTTCTTC.

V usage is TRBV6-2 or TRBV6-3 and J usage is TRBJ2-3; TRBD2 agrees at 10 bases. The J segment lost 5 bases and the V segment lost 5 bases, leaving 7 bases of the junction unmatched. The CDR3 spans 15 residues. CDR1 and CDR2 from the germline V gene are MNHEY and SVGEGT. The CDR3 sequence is CASSRGLARGDTQYF. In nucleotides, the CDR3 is TGTGCCAGCAGTCGGGGACTAGCGAGGGGAGATACGCAGTATTTT.

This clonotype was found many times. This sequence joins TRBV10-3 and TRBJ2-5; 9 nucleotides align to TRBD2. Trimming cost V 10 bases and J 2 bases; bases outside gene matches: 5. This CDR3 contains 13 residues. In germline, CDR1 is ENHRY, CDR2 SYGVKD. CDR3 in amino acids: CATSREGQETQYF. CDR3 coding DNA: TGTGCCACGTCGCGGGAGGGGCAAGAGACCCAGTACTTC.

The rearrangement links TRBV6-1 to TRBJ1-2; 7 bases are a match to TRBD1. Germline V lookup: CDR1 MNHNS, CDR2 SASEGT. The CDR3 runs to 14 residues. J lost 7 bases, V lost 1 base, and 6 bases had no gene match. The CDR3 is CASSEERAGGGYTF. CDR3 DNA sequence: TGTGCCAGCAGTGAAGAGAGGGCAGGGGGTGGCTACACCTTC.

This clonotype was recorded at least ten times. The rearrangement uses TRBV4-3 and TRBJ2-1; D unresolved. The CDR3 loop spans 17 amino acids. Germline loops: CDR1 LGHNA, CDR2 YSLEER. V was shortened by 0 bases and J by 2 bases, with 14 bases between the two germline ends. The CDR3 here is CASSQEVGIQTYNEQFF. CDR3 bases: TGCGCCAGCAGCCAAGAGGTAGGGATACAAACCTACAATGAGCAGTTCTTC.

CDR3 residues: CASNTLGWDYEQYF. The CDR3, as DNA: TGTGCCAGCAATACCCTAGGGTGGGACTACGAGCAGTACTTC. V and J are TRBV28 and TRBJ2-7; D remains ambiguous. The V gene's germline CDR1 is MDHEN and CDR2 SYDVKM. Trimming took 7 bases from V and 3 from J, leaving 16 bases between them. The CDR3 spans 14 residues. Based on the CDR3 plus reference TRBV28 and TRBJ2-7, the full variable domain is DVKVTQSSRYLVKRTGEKVFLECVQDMDHENMFWYRQDPGLGLRLIYFSYDVKMKEKGDIPEGYSVSREKKERFSLILESASTNQTSMYLCASNTLGWDYEQYFGPGTRLTVT.

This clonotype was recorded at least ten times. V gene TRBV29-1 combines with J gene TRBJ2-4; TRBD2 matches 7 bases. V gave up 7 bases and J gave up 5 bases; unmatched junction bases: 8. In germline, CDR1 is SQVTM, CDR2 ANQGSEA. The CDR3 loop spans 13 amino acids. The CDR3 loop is CSARSSGQNIQYF. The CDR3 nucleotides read TGCAGCGCCCGCTCTAGCGGACAAAACATTCAGTACTTC.

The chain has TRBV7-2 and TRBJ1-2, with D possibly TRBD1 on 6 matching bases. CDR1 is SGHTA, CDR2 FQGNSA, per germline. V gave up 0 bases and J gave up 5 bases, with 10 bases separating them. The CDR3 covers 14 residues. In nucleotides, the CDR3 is TGTGCCAGCAGCTTAGCTAAGGGGGATTATGGCTACACCTTC. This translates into CASSLAKGDYGYTF.